The 11 T cell receptor beta chains listed next were all sequenced from one sample in a study of T-cell memory formation after mild COVID-19. TCRdb used MiXCR to reprocess the 5' RACE reads, holding one entry per CDR3 protein. This table has about 470,000 distinct CDR3 sequences, roughly 23% appearing once. Sequencing input: PBMCs or a T cell subset sorted from them (not recorded which). Every receptor here comes from an adult woman who had mild COVID-19 (a few samples of this study predate the infection). Cell type and time point are not known.

This clonotype came up a few times. In DNA form, the CDR3 reads TGCGCCAGCAGCTCAGCGCTGACAGGTCGAACCTACGAGCAGTACTTC. It is translated as CASSSALTGRTYEQYF. The chain is built from TRBV5-1 and TRBJ2-7; D perhaps matches TRBD1 (6 bases). Germline V gene data show CDR1 as SGHRS and CDR2 as YFSETQ. Trimming pared 3 bases from V and 2 bases from J, leaving 18 bases between. The CDR3 spans 16 residues.

Only a few counts were recorded for this clonotype. The V call is TRBV27, the J call TRBJ1-5; a weak D match, TRBD1 (6 bases). With 5 bases removed from V and 2 bases from J, the gap between germline ends came to 16 bases. This CDR3 contains 16 residues. The germline V gene encodes CDR1 MNHEY and CDR2 SMNVEV (reference sequence). The CDR3 is CASSPSLGAGNQPQHF. DNA for the CDR3: TGTGCCAGCAGTCCCTCCTTGGGGGCCGGCAATCAGCCCCAGCATTTT.

This clonotype was observed at least ten times. The chain carries TRBV7-9 and TRBJ2-1, with D tentatively TRBD2 (5 bases). The CDR3 has 13 residues. V was cut by 1 base and J by 7 bases, with 8 bases left in between. Germline assignment: CDR1 SEHNR and CDR2 FQNEAQ (reference sequence). As DNA, the CDR3 is TGTGCCAGCAGCTTAGTACGGGGAAATGAGCAGTTCTTC. This encodes CASSLVRGNEQFF.

V usage is TRBV15 and J usage is TRBJ2-1; D is perhaps TRBD2 (6 bases). The germline CDR1 and CDR2 sequences are LNHNV and YYDKDF (reference sequence). Deletions cut 0 bases from V and 3 bases from J, with 12 bases between. There are 16 residues in the CDR3. In DNA form, the CDR3 reads TGTGCCACCAGCAGAGATCTAGCGAATCACTACAATGAGCAGTTCTTC. It translates to CATSRDLANHYNEQFF.

This clonotype was seen a single time. The V gene is TRBV4-1, the J gene TRBJ1-2, with D perhaps TRBD1 (5 bases). Trimming stripped 0 bases from V and 3 bases from J, with 11 bases between. Germline V gene lookup returns CDR1 MGHRA and CDR2 YSYEKL. The CDR3 totals 15 residues. In DNA form, the CDR3 reads TGCGCCAGCAGCCAAGACGGGCCGACAGACTATGGCTACACCTTC. It codes for CASSQDGPTDYGYTF.

In its sample, this clonotype was seen a few times. The chain uses TRBV7-9 and TRBJ1-3; D ambiguous. The germline V gene encodes CDR1 SEHNR and CDR2 FQNEAQ (reference sequence). The CDR3 covers 15 residues. The V end was cut by 1 base, the J end by 0 bases, with 7 bases between. Here the CDR3 DNA reads TGTGCCAGCAGCTTAGATGCCTTCTCTGGAAACACCATATATTTT. It yields the protein CASSLDAFSGNTIYF.

In its sample, this clonotype was seen many times. The chain has TRBV4-1 and TRBJ1-1; no reliable D call. In germline, CDR1 is MGHRA, CDR2 YSYEKL. The CDR3 runs to 16 residues. With 4 bases removed from V and 0 bases from J, the gap between germline ends came to 15 bases. This CDR3 is CASSPWGGRMNTEAFF. The CDR3 coding sequence is TGCGCCAGCAGCCCCTGGGGAGGGCGGATGAACACTGAAGCTTTCTTT.

The chain joins TRBV6-2 or TRBV6-3 to TRBJ2-1, with 10 bases matching TRBD1. The germline V gene has CDR1 MNHEY and CDR2 SVGEGT. The CDR3 is 15 residues long. The junction had 6 bases not matched to a gene; V was cut back by 4 bases and J by 6 bases. The CDR3 DNA is TGTGCCAGCAGTTTCGGGACAGGGGTAGGCAATGAGCAGTTCTTC. Its translation: CASSFGTGVGNEQFF.

This clonotype has just a few counts. The chain is built from TRBV7-9 and TRBJ2-5; 7 nucleotides agree with TRBD1. Germline V gene sequence: CDR1 SEHNR, CDR2 FQNEAQ (reference sequence). V lost 3 bases and J lost 1; bases outside the gene matches: 2. This CDR3 has 14 amino acids. The DNA for the CDR3 is TGTGCCAGCAGCTTCAGGGGGTCCCAAGAGACCCAGTACTTC. Its protein product is CASSFRGSQETQYF. The full variable domain, its missing parts supplied by reference TRBV7-9 and TRBJ2-5, is DTGVSQNPRHKITKRGQNVTFRCDPISEHNRLYWYRQTLGQGPEFLTYFQNEAQLEKSRLLSDRFSAERPKGSFSTLEIQRTEQGDSAMYLCASSFRGSQETQYFGPGTRLLVL.

The chain uses TRBV11-2 and TRBJ2-2; no reliable D call. The V end was cut by 1 base, the J end by 2 bases, with 8 bases between. The germline V gene has CDR1 SGHAT and CDR2 FQNNGV. This CDR3 is built from 15 residues. The CDR3 sequence: CASSLVPGNTGELFF. CDR3 bases: TGTGCCAGCAGCTTAGTTCCGGGTAACACCGGGGAGCTGTTTTTT.

The chain couples TRBV3-1 to TRBJ2-2, with D uncertain. Trimming shortened V by 1 base and J by 3 bases, and 3 bases separated the two germline ends. The germline V gene encodes CDR1 LGHDT and CDR2 YNNKEL (reference sequence). This CDR3 has 13 amino acids. CDR3 sequence: CASSQVYTGELFF. CDR3 in DNA: TGTGCCAGCAGCCAAGTTTACACCGGGGAGCTGTTTTTT.